The 23 T cell receptor beta chains listed next were all sequenced from one sample in a study of blood T cells in healthy people across ages. The second PCR ran roughly 6 to 11 cycles with a sample-barcoded 5' primer and J-beta primers. TCRdb reprocessed the 5' RACE reads via MiXCR and lists one record per CDR3 protein. The table shows approximately 2,000,000 distinct CDR3 sequences, with 30% to 40% occurring only once. Sequenced material: blood. The receptors come from a human donor in good health.

The gene calls are TRBV24-1 and TRBJ2-3; TRBD1 agrees at 11 bases. This CDR3 spans 18 amino acids. V lost 4 bases, J lost 8 bases, and 16 bases stayed unmatched. Germline V gives CDR1 KGHDR, CDR2 SFDVKD. The CDR3 here is CATSDSKGTGGSGGTQYF. As DNA, the CDR3 is TGTGCCACCAGTGACTCCAAAGGGACAGGGGGTAGCGGTGGTACGCAGTATTTT.

A few counts support this clonotype. This chain connects TRBV11-3 to TRBJ2-1, with a tentative D call TRBD2 (5 bases). CDR1 is SGHNT and CDR2 is YENEEA in the germline V gene. The V and J ends lost 0 bases and 5 bases respectively, with 8 bases between them. The CDR3 sequence is 14 residues long. CDR3 DNA sequence: TGTGCCAGCAGCTTAGACGGGGTCAACAATGAGCAGTTCTTC. Protein: CASSLDGVNNEQFF.

This clonotype was detected only a few times. The chain uses TRBV29-1 and TRBJ2-1, with 8 bases identical to TRBD1. Germline CDR1 reads SQVTM; CDR2 reads ANQGSEA. The junction had 12 bases not matched to a gene; V was cut back by 7 bases and J by 7 bases. The CDR3 spans 14 residues. In nucleotides, the CDR3 is TGCAGCGGAGACAGGGGCGCAGGTGTGAATGAGCAGTTCTTC. Translation gives CSGDRGAGVNEQFF.

The chain carries TRBV12-3 or TRBV12-4 and TRBJ2-7, with 7 bases fitting TRBD1. Trimming at V came to 5 bases and at J to 3 bases, leaving 7 bases not matched to a gene. The length of the CDR3 is 14 residues. The CDR3 spells CASSPQGEIYEQYF. DNA of the CDR3: TGTGCCAGCAGTCCCCAGGGGGAGATCTACGAGCAGTACTTC.

This clonotype was recorded a few times. The chain uses TRBV2 and TRBJ2-2, with D unresolved. Germline CDR1 is SNHLY and CDR2 is FYNNEI. This CDR3 has 11 residues. The V end lost 8 bases, the J end lost 2 bases, and 3 bases lay between the germline ends. CDR3: CASVNTGELFF. CDR3 sequence (DNA): TGTGCCAGCGTAAACACCGGGGAGCTGTTTTTT.

The V call is TRBV6-5, the J call TRBJ1-2; 9 positions match TRBD1. CDR1 is MNHEY, CDR2 SVGAGI, per germline. V shed 3 bases and J 2 bases; nucleotides not matched to a gene: 4. The CDR3 covers 15 residues. CDR3 loop: CASSYLGQGNYGYTF. In DNA form, the CDR3 reads TGTGCCAGCAGTTATTTGGGACAGGGAAACTATGGCTACACCTTC.

This clonotype showed up many times. The rearrangement uses TRBV7-2 and TRBJ2-3, with 10 bases lining up with TRBD2. In germline, CDR1 is SGHTA, CDR2 FQGNSA. Trimming at V came to 3 bases and at J to 6 bases, leaving 12 bases not matched to a gene. The CDR3 extends over 17 amino acids. The CDR3 protein is CASSFGLLAGMRDTQYF. The CDR3 nucleotides are TGTGCCAGCAGCTTCGGATTACTAGCGGGGATGAGGGATACGCAGTATTTT.

The chain has TRBV7-6 and TRBJ2-4; 16 nucleotides match TRBD2. The J call is uncertain, as TRBJ2-7 better fits the DNA end. This CDR3 has 19 amino acids. Germline V gene data show CDR1 as SGHVS and CDR2 as FNYEAQ. CDR3 DNA: TGTGCCAGCAGCCTGTGGACCCCGGGACTAGCGGGGGGGTACTACGAGCAGTACTTC. The encoded protein is CASSLWTPGLAGGYYEQYF.

The chain is built from TRBV20-1 and TRBJ1-6; 7 bases align to TRBD1. Germline loops: CDR1 DFQATT, CDR2 SNEGSKA (reference sequence). V shed 3 bases and J 8 bases; nucleotides not matched to a gene: 10. This CDR3 region has 15 residues. The CDR3 spells CSASEGADWDSPLHF. For the CDR3, the DNA is TGCAGTGCTAGCGAGGGGGCAGACTGGGATTCACCCCTCCACTTT.

In this sample, this clonotype turned up a few times. CDR3 bases: TGCAGTGCCCCAGGGGGAGGACAGGGGGGTTATGGCTACACCTTC. Its translation is CSAPGGGQGGYGYTF. This chain links TRBV20-1 with TRBJ1-2; TRBD1 matches 10 bases. CDR1 and CDR2 from the germline V gene are DFQATT and SNEGSKA (reference sequence). The CDR3 runs 15 residues. Trimming cost V 6 bases and J 5 bases; bases outside gene matches: 12.

Points on this clonotype: A junction boundary mismatches the germline segment, possibly from a read error. The chain couples TRBV6-1 to TRBJ1-5, with TRBD1 matching over 7 bases. This CDR3 spans 15 amino acids. Germline V gene lookup returns CDR1 MNHNS and CDR2 SASEGT. CDR3 in amino acids: CAGSEQTGRDQPQHF. For the CDR3, the DNA is TGTGCCGGCAGTGAACAGACAGGGCGCGATCAGCCCCAGCATTTT.

This clonotype has a handful of counts. This CDR3 reads CASRKEGVNGYTF. DNA of the CDR3: TGTGCCAGCAGAAAAGAGGGGGTAAATGGCTACACCTTC. The gene calls are TRBV27 and TRBJ1-2; possible D gene TRBD1, 6 bases. There are 13 residues in the CDR3. Germline loops: CDR1 MNHEY, CDR2 SMNVEV (reference sequence). Trimming pared 6 bases from V and 6 bases from J, leaving 14 bases between.

This clonotype was recorded a few times. This chain connects TRBV5-1 to TRBJ1-2; D gene unclear. Germline V lookup: CDR1 SGHRS, CDR2 YFSETQ. The CDR3 extends over 13 amino acids. V shed 1 base and J shed 6 bases, with 10 bases lying between them. In DNA, the CDR3 is TGCGCCAGCAGCTTGAGGCAGATCGATGGCTACACCTTC. Protein product: CASSLRQIDGYTF.

This clonotype has a handful of counts. This chain uses TRBV20-1 with TRBJ2-1; D possibly uses TRBD1 or TRBD2 (6 bases each). V lost 0 bases, J lost 8 bases, and 14 bases lay in between. The length of the CDR3 is 14 residues. Germline CDR1 and CDR2: DFQATT and SNEGSKA (reference sequence). The CDR3 DNA follows: TGCAGTGCTAGAGATGAACGGGGGCCCCATGAGCAGTTCTTC. As protein: CSARDERGPHEQFF.

The chain carries TRBV19 and TRBJ1-2, with 11 bases lining up with TRBD1. The CDR3 loop spans 15 amino acids. Germline V gives CDR1 LNHDA, CDR2 SQIVND (reference sequence). V shed 9 bases and J 6 bases; nucleotides not matched to a gene: 12. The CDR3 DNA reads TGTGCCAGCCAGATTAGGACAGGGGGCGCCCATGGCTACACCTTC. It yields the protein CASQIRTGGAHGYTF.

The chain recombines TRBV9 with TRBJ2-1; no definite D call. Per germline, CDR1 SGDLS and CDR2 YYNGEE. The V and J ends lost 4 bases and 9 bases respectively, with 11 bases between them. The CDR3 is 12 amino acids. The DNA of the CDR3 is TGTGCCAGCAGCCAGGCGACACCTGAGCAGTTCTTC. Amino acid sequence: CASSQATPEQFF.

The CDR3 nucleotides read TGCGCCAGCAGGATATGGGATGAGCAGTTCTTC. Protein: CASRIWDEQFF. The V call is TRBV5-1, the J call TRBJ2-1; no firm D call. The V and J ends lost 5 bases and 8 bases respectively, with 8 bases between them. This CDR3 comprises 11 residues. Germline loops: CDR1 SGHRS, CDR2 YFSETQ.

For the CDR3, the DNA is TGTGCCAGCAGCCCCAATCCGGGTGGACTCAATCAGCCCCAGCATTTT. Amino acid sequence: CASSPNPGGLNQPQHF. The chain combines TRBV9 with TRBJ1-5; D is ambiguous. V was trimmed by 4 bases and J by 3 bases, leaving 17 bases between them. Germline V gene sequence: CDR1 SGDLS, CDR2 YYNGEE. The CDR3 has 16 amino acids.

The rearrangement links TRBV5-1 to TRBJ2-1; 9 bases are shared with TRBD1. The DNA end lines up better with TRBJ2-7; the J call may be wrong. The CDR3 has 17 residues. CDR1 SGHRS and CDR2 YFSETQ come from the germline V gene. The CDR3 here is CASSLDGTGSSYNEQYF. In DNA, the CDR3 is TGCGCCAGCAGCCTGGACGGGACAGGGAGCTCCTACAATGAGCAGTACTTC.

This clonotype came up a few times. The genes are TRBV6-2 or TRBV6-3 and TRBJ1-6; D might be TRBD1 (6 bases). Germline assignment: CDR1 MNHEY and CDR2 SVGEGT. CDR3 length: 15 residues. Trimming cost V 4 bases and J 8 bases, with 15 bases left between them. CDR3 coding DNA: TGTGCCAGCAGTTCCGAAGGGGGGGCATATTCACCCCTCCACTTT. Its translation: CASSSEGGAYSPLHF.

This clonotype showed up just a few times. V gene TRBV5-1 combines with J gene TRBJ1-2, with 10 positions matching TRBD1. With V trimmed by 4 bases and J by 6 bases, 9 bases remained unmatched. There are 15 residues in the CDR3. Per germline, CDR1 SGHRS and CDR2 YFSETQ. DNA of the CDR3: TGCGCCAGCAGCCTGGAGGGGACAGGGGAGGATGGCTACACCTTC. Its protein product is CASSLEGTGEDGYTF.

The J gene is TRBJ2-7, the V gene TRBV12-5; 13 nucleotides align to TRBD2. This CDR3 has 18 residues. J lost 2 bases, V lost 0 bases, and 7 bases had no gene match. Germline loops: CDR1 LGHNT, CDR2 FRNRAP. The CDR3, as DNA: TGTGCTAGTGGTTTGGTAGCCTGGACTAGCGGGGGACCCTACGAGCAGTACTTC. It yields the protein CASGLVAWTSGGPYEQYF.

The J gene is TRBJ1-5, the V gene TRBV28; 8 nucleotides align to TRBD1. This CDR3 spans 17 amino acids. Germline loops: CDR1 MDHEN, CDR2 SYDVKM. The V segment lost 5 bases and the J segment 6 bases; nucleotides outside the gene matches: 15. CDR3 protein: CASSGEARGRLGQPQHF. In DNA form, the CDR3 reads TGTGCCAGCAGTGGCGAGGCCAGGGGGCGTTTGGGTCAGCCCCAGCATTTT.